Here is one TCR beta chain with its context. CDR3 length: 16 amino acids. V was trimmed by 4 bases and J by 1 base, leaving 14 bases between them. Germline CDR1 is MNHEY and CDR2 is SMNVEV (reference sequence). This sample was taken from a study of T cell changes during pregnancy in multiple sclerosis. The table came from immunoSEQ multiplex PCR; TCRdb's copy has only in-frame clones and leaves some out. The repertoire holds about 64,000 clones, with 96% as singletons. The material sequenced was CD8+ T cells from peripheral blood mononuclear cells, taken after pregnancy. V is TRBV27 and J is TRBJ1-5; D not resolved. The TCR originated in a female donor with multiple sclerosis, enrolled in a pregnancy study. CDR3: CASSSGRSVSNQPQHF. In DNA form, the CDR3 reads TGTGCCAGCAGTTCAGGCAGGTCTGTAAGCAATCAGCCCCAGCATTTT.